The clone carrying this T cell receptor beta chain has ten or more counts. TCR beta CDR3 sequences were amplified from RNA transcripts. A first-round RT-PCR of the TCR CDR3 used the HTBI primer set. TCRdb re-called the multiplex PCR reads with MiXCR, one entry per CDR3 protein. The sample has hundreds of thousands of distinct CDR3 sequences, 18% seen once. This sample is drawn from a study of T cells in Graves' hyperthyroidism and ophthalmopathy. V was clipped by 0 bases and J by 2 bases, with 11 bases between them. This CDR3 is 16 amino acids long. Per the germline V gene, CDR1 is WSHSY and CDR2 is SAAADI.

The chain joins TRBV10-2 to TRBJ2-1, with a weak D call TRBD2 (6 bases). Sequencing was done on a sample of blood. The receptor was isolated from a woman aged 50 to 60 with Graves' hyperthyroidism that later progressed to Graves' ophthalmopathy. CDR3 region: CASSESNSGTYNEQFF. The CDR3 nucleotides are TGCGCCAGCAGTGAGTCTAATAGCGGAACCTACAATGAGCAGTTCTTC.